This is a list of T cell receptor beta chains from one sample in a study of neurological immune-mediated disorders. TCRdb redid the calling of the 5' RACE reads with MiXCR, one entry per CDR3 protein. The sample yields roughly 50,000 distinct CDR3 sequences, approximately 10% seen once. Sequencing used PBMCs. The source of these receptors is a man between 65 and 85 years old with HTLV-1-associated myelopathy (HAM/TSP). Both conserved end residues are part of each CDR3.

CDR3: CSVEGGETYEQYF; J: TRBJ2-7; V: TRBV29-1
CDR3: CASSSRDSWRSKETQYF; J: TRBJ2-5; V: TRBV5-5
CDR3: CASSLDSRGYEQYF; J: TRBJ2-7; V: TRBV5-5
CDR3: CASRAGAGVLSEQFF; J: TRBJ2-1; V: TRBV12-3/TRBV12-4
CDR3: CATKEGLAVNEQFF; J: TRBJ2-1; V: TRBV28
CDR3: CASSLALGQGQPQHF; J: TRBJ1-5; V: TRBV7-8
CDR3: CSVVTREQDTQYF; J: TRBJ2-3; V: TRBV29-1
CDR3: CASRPQGSSTDTQYF; J: TRBJ2-3; V: TRBV27
CDR3: CASSLVPSGGGAETQYF; J: TRBJ2-5; V: TRBV7-2
CDR3: CASSPGGRSGRALGQETQYF; J: TRBJ2-5; V: TRBV7-2
CDR3: CASSLISVYTF; J: TRBJ1-2; V: TRBV5-6
CDR3: CSARVGQGLVKNIQYF; J: TRBJ2-4; V: TRBV20-1
CDR3: CASSEMGLAGAKNIQYF; J: TRBJ2-4; V: TRBV6-2/TRBV6-3
CDR3: CASRDNEQFF; J: TRBJ2-1; V: TRBV10-2
CDR3: CASSASLGTGELFF; J: TRBJ2-2; V: TRBV7-3
CDR3: CASSLSGGNTEAFF; J: TRBJ1-1; V: TRBV12-3/TRBV12-4
CDR3: CASSPIVGGKNEQFF; J: TRBJ2-1; V: TRBV9
CDR3: CSATRALPGELFF; J: TRBJ2-2; V: TRBV20-1
CDR3: CASNRPGTTEAFF; J: TRBJ1-1; V: TRBV7-9
CDR3: CASSLYVGTASYNEQFF; J: TRBJ2-1; V: TRBV7-9
CDR3: CASTPGQGELFF; J: TRBJ2-2; V: TRBV6-6
CDR3: CASSPGTGFRRTQHF; J: TRBJ1-5; V: TRBV12-3/TRBV12-4
CDR3: CASSQVKVPTYEQYF; J: TRBJ2-7; V: TRBV4-3
CDR3: CASSPRGTEAFF; J: TRBJ1-1; V: TRBV5-6
CDR3: CSALGQGRDTQYF; J: TRBJ2-3; V: TRBV29-1
CDR3: CASSFSLSTAVSTDTQYF; J: TRBJ2-3; V: TRBV5-1
CDR3: CASSVDGSGQTQYF; J: TRBJ2-5; V: TRBV9
CDR3: CASSLGQGRVKNIQYF; J: TRBJ2-4; V: TRBV7-9
CDR3: CSVVEADTGELFF; J: TRBJ2-2; V: TRBV29-1
CDR3: CASSPPGASYNEQFF; J: TRBJ2-1; V: TRBV9
CDR3: CASSTGTSGTQSHSYNEQFF; J: TRBJ2-1; V: TRBV7-6
CDR3: CASSTGTSGNHEQFF; J: TRBJ2-1; V: TRBV19
CDR3: CASSYSRRSSTGELFF; J: TRBJ2-2; V: TRBV6-5
CDR3: CASSFVAAGDEQYF; J: TRBJ2-7; V: TRBV5-1
CDR3: CASSGSGGSNQPQHF; J: TRBJ1-5; V: TRBV10-2
CDR3: CASSLDSSTETQYF; J: TRBJ2-5; V: TRBV5-1
CDR3: CASTGGGGSYNEQFF; J: TRBJ2-1; V: TRBV5-1
CDR3: CASVSAGVRILTGYTF; J: TRBJ1-2; V: TRBV7-9
CDR3: CASSPRTSGSHEQYF; J: TRBJ2-7; V: TRBV18
CDR3: CSARAWGGNEQFF; J: TRBJ2-1; V: TRBV20-1
CDR3: CSARTHRQPQHF; J: TRBJ1-5; V: TRBV20-1
CDR3: CASSPTTVSYNEQFF; J: TRBJ2-1; V: TRBV4-2
CDR3: CASSPGQGSGEKLFF; J: TRBJ1-4; V: TRBV7-9
CDR3: CASSPGGTFYEQYF; J: TRBJ2-7; V: TRBV28
CDR3: CSVNVRQGRYEQYF; J: TRBJ2-7; V: TRBV29-1
CDR3: CSARDPASGDYNEQFF; J: TRBJ2-1; V: TRBV20-1
CDR3: CSVAGGQGNKGYTF; J: TRBJ1-2; V: TRBV29-1
CDR3: CASSLPATRRKNTGELFF; J: TRBJ2-2; V: TRBV7-9
CDR3: CASSYTHKSGSEQYF; J: TRBJ2-7; V: TRBV28